The clone carrying this TCR beta chain was detected a few times. Its antigen remains unidentified. This record belongs to a study of identical twins. General study results and limits: The study reached conclusions through statistical analysis that was cross-sectional, not following the same donors. Potential partial confounding of zero-insertion analyses by invariant MAIT and iNKT cells was noted.

The CDR3 loop spans 13 amino acids. The V gene's germline CDR1 is ENHRY and CDR2 SYGVKD. V lost 4 bases and J 6 bases, leaving 12 bases between the germline ends. The authors used template switching to add a universal primer site and gave cDNA unique molecular identifiers. TCRdb reprocessed the 5' RACE reads with MiXCR, giving one entry per CDR3 protein. The sample lists around 1.7 million distinct CDR3 sequences; roughly a third were seen once. This TCR was recovered from a newborn girl in good health. Sequenced input: cord blood. J is TRBJ1-2 and V is TRBV10-3, with TRBD1 as a possible D gene (5 bases). The CDR3 reads CAISGRGVDGYTF. The CDR3, as DNA: TGTGCCATCAGTGGTCGGGGGGTCGATGGCTACACCTTC.